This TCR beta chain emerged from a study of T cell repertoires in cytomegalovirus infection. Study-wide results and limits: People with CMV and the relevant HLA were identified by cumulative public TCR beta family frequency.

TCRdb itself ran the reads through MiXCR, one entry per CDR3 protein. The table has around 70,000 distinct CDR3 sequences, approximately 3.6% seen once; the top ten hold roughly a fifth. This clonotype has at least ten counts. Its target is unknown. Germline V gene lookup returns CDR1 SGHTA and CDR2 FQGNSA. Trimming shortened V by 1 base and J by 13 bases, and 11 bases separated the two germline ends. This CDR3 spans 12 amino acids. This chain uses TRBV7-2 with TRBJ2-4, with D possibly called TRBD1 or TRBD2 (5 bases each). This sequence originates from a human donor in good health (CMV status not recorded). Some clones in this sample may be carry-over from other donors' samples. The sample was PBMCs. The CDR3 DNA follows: TGTGCCAGCAGCTTAGAAGGGACCGCCCAGTACTTC. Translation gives CASSLEGTAQYF.